The rows below give T cell receptor beta chains drawn from one sample of a study of blood T cell repertoires in COVID-19. The assay was immunoSEQ multiplex PCR, and TCRdb's table has in-frame clones only and misses some. The profile shows tens of thousands of clones, around 74% of them singletons. Sequenced material: peripheral blood. These receptors came from a human donor in a cohort sampled during active COVID-19. Both conserved end residues are trimmed from each CDR3.

cdr3_aa: ASSPTGGPSYNSPLH; v_call: TRBV5-1; j_call: TRBJ1-6
cdr3_aa: ASSGAYSSYEQY; v_call: TRBV2; j_call: TRBJ2-7
cdr3_aa: ASSLLAGTSYTQY; v_call: TRBV6-4; j_call: TRBJ2-3
cdr3_aa: ASSLGAGSSGNTIY; v_call: TRBV5-1; j_call: TRBJ1-3
cdr3_aa: ASSVTTRGYEQF; v_call: TRBV2; j_call: TRBJ2-1
cdr3_aa: ASRKGLAVQETQY; v_call: TRBV7-2; j_call: TRBJ2-5
cdr3_aa: ASSNERDEQY; v_call: TRBV5-4; j_call: TRBJ2-7
cdr3_aa: ASTLGSEDTEAF; v_call: TRBV6-5; j_call: TRBJ1-1
cdr3_aa: ASKRSGGDQPQH; v_call: TRBV6-6; j_call: TRBJ1-5
cdr3_aa: ASSLFGNTIY; v_call: TRBV7-9; j_call: TRBJ1-3
cdr3_aa: ASSQGTGNTEAF; v_call: TRBV3-1/TRBV3-2; j_call: TRBJ1-1
cdr3_aa: ASTSVPGLYGYT; v_call: TRBV5-4; j_call: TRBJ1-2
cdr3_aa: ASSQETDFTDTQY; v_call: TRBV3-1/TRBV3-2; j_call: TRBJ2-3
cdr3_aa: ASRGGPGHQPQH; v_call: TRBV5-1; j_call: TRBJ1-5
cdr3_aa: ASTIGAANTEAF; v_call: TRBV7-9; j_call: TRBJ1-1